These 29 T cell receptor beta chains were all obtained from the same sample, sequenced in a study of tumor and adjacent non-tumor tissue in lung cancer. TCRbeta libraries were built with three rounds of nested PCR, modified from ARM-PCR. TCRdb fed the multiplex PCR reads into MiXCR, producing one record per CDR3 protein. The sample holds roughly 75,000 distinct CDR3 sequences, 80% to 90% seen once. RNA was extracted from bulk tissue without any cell sorting. Distant lung tissue was collected more than 3 cm away from the tumor edge. The specimen was distant non-tumor lung tissue. Every receptor here comes from a man in his sixties with non-small cell lung cancer.

Notes on this clonotype: The conserved phenylalanine or tryptophan is not found at the CDR3 terminus, so this likely reflects a read error. The chain combines TRBV6-6 with TRBJ2-5; no clear D. V lost 0 bases to trimming and J lost 1 base, with 6 bases between them. CDR1 is MNHNY, CDR2 SVGAGI, per germline (reference sequence). The CDR3 spans 14 residues. CDR3 protein: CASSYSVAQETQYL. Written as DNA, the CDR3 is TGTGCCAGCAGTTACTCGGTCGCCCAAGAGACCCAGTACCTC.

This clonotype was detected once. This rearrangement joins TRBV5-6 to TRBJ2-5; perhaps TRBD2 as D (6 bases). V lost 3 bases and J 5 bases, leaving 17 bases between the germline ends. The germline gives CDR1 SGHDT, CDR2 YYEEEE. The CDR3 runs to 15 residues. The CDR3 reads CASSSKAGLSETQYF. The DNA for the CDR3 is TGTGCCAGCAGCTCAAAGGCGGGGTTAAGCGAGACCCAGTACTTC.

As concerns this clonotype: The junction and the germline gene differ at one end; a read error may be behind it. The rearrangement links TRBV11-2 to TRBJ2-7; D uncertain. This CDR3 is built from 14 residues. CDR1 SGHAT and CDR2 FQNNGV come from the germline V gene. The CDR3 nucleotides are TGTGCCAGCAACTTAGCATCTCTCTCCTACGAACAGTACTTC. Its protein product is CASNLASLSYEQYF.

As concerns this clonotype: The junction departs from the called germline gene at one end, perhaps through a read error. The gene calls are TRBV11-2 and TRBJ2-3, with D possibly matching TRBD2 (5 bases). The CDR3 spans 16 residues. The germline CDR1 and CDR2 sequences are SGHAT and FQNNGV. Here the CDR3 DNA reads TGTGTCAGCAACTTAGTATCCGGGGTAGCTACAGATACGCAGTATTTT. This codes for CVSNLVSGVATDTQYF.

A note on this clonotype: One junction end disagrees with the germline gene, perhaps due to a read error. The V gene is TRBV5-1, the J gene TRBJ2-4, with D tentatively TRBD2 (6 bases). This CDR3 contains 14 residues. Germline-derived CDR1 and CDR2 are SGHRS and YFSETQ. In DNA, the CDR3 is TGTGCCAGCAGCATGACTAGTGTCAAAAACATTCAGTACTTC. Amino acids: CASSMTSVKNIQYF.

This clonotype was observed a single time. The junction departs from germline at one end; a sequencing error may be responsible. This sequence joins TRBV10-2 and TRBJ2-3; D possibly corresponds to TRBD1 (6 bases). This CDR3 is 15 amino acids long. Germline values: CDR1 WSHSY, CDR2 SAAADI. CDR3 loop: CASSESGASTDKQYF. The CDR3 DNA reads TGCGCCAGTAGTGAGTCAGGGGCTAGCACAGATAAGCAGTATTTT.

In regard to this clonotype: A single base separates this from a much larger clone, so it may be a read error. The chain couples TRBV5-6 to TRBJ1-6, with no clear D. V lost 6 bases, J lost 9 bases, and 13 bases lay in between. The CDR3 is made up of 13 amino acids. Germline lookup yields CDR1 SGHDT and CDR2 YYEEEE. In DNA, the CDR3 is TGTGCCAGCAACCGGAGGCAGAGTTCACCCCTCCACTTT. It codes for CASNRRQSSPLHF.

In the case of this clonotype: A single base separates this from a much larger clone, so it may be a read error. The chain is built from TRBV28 and TRBJ1-4; D remains unclear. This CDR3 region has 15 residues. Looked up from germline, CDR1 is MDHEN and CDR2 is SYDVKM. The V gene lost 5 bases and the J gene lost 0 bases, with 10 bases spanning the gap. The CDR3, as DNA: TGTGCCAGCAGTCCTGTTGGGCCAACTAATGAAAAACTGTTTTTT. It yields the protein CASSPVGPTNEKLFF. The full variable domain, in which reference TRBV28 and TRBJ1-4 provide the parts outside the CDR3, is DVKVTQSSRYLVKRTGEKVFLECVQDMDHENMFWYRQDPGLGLRLIYFSYDVKMKEKGDIPEGYSVSREKKERFSLILESASTNQTSMYLCASSPVGPTNEKLFFGSGTQLSVL.

About this clonotype itself: A much larger clone lies a single base off, so this may be a read error. The chain has TRBV12-3 or TRBV12-4 and TRBJ2-1; perhaps TRBD1 as D (5 bases). V was shortened by 5 bases and J by 2 bases, with 16 bases between the two germline ends. The CDR3 contains 16 residues. The CDR3 DNA is TGTGCCAGCAGTGCTGACAGTGGACATCCCTACAATGAGCAGTTCTTC. This gives the protein CASSADSGHPYNEQFF.

About this clonotype itself: At one of its ends the junction is not consistent with the germline gene, which may arise from a read error. This sequence joins TRBV11-2 and TRBJ2-6; perhaps D is TRBD1 or TRBD2 (5 bases each). This CDR3 has 19 residues. Germline V gene lookup returns CDR1 SGHAT and CDR2 FQNNGV. In DNA, the CDR3 is TGTGCCAGCAGCATAGTTCCAAAGGACTGGCCCTCTGGGGCCAACATCCTGACTTTC. Its protein is CASSIVPKDWPSGANILTF.

Of note for this clonotype: This may arise from a read error, as a much more abundant clone is one base away. The gene calls are TRBV7-6 and TRBJ2-7; a weak D match, TRBD2 (6 bases). The V and J ends lost 5 bases and 0 bases respectively, with 20 bases between them. Germline V gene data show CDR1 as SGHVS and CDR2 as FNYEAQ. This CDR3 spans 17 amino acids. The CDR3 sequence: CASSPLRGISSSYEQYF. In DNA, the CDR3 is TGTGCCAGCAGCCCCCTCCGGGGGATTAGTAGCTCCTACGAGCAGTACTTC.

On this clonotype: The conserved final phenylalanine or tryptophan is absent from the CDR3, which likely points to a read error. The rearrangement links TRBV11-3 to TRBJ1-2; D is perhaps TRBD1 (6 bases). CDR1 and CDR2 from the germline V gene are SGHNT and YENEEA. CDR3 length equals 16 residues. The CDR3 DNA reads as TGTGCCAGCAGCAGCCCGTCCTCGGGGGCTAACAATGGCTACACCTCC. Amino acid sequence: CASSSPSSGANNGYTS.

The rearrangement joins TRBV11-2 to TRBJ2-7; 7 nucleotides agree with TRBD2. Unmatched junction bases numbered 17, after V lost 5 bases and J lost 10 bases. In germline, CDR1 is SGHAT, CDR2 FQNNGV. This CDR3 is built from 15 residues. In DNA, the CDR3 is TGTGCCAGCAGCCCTGAGCGGGGAGGTTACTACAATCAGTACTTC. Translated: CASSPERGGYYNQYF.

The count of this clonotype is one. It is likely a read error, because the conserved phenylalanine at the end of the CDR3 is missing. The chain combines TRBV5-1 with TRBJ2-5, with TRBD2 matching 10 bases. This CDR3 region has 15 residues. Per germline, CDR1 SGHRS and CDR2 YFSETQ. Here the CDR3 reads CTSAYSGTSEETQYI. CDR3 bases: TGCACCAGCGCCTACTCCGGGACTAGCGAAGAAACCCAGTACATC.

This clonotype was recorded once. The chain recombines TRBV7-9 with TRBJ2-5; 8 positions match TRBD1. The germline V gene has CDR1 SEHNR and CDR2 FQNEAQ (reference sequence). This CDR3 is built from 18 residues. V lost 3 bases and J lost 1; bases outside the gene matches: 13. The CDR3 coding sequence is TGTGCCAGCAGCTTCTCATCAAGGACAGGGAGATTCCAAGAGACCCAGTACTTC. Translation: CASSFSSRTGRFQETQYF. Full variable domain (rest looked up from reference TRBV7-9 and TRBJ2-5): DTGVSQNPRHKITKRGQNVTFRCDPISEHNRLYWYRQTLGQGPEFLTYFQNEAQLEKSRLLSDRFSAERPKGSFSTLEIQRTEQGDSAMYLCASSFSSRTGRFQETQYFGPGTRLLVL.

To note about this clonotype: This CDR3 fails to terminate in the conserved phenylalanine or tryptophan, so it likely reflects a read error. The CDR3 spells CTSGRSQETQYY. CDR3 coding DNA: TGTACCAGCGGACGCTCCCAAGAGACCCAGTACTAC. The rearrangement links TRBV28 to TRBJ2-5, with TRBD2 as a possible D gene (5 bases). Per germline, CDR1 MDHEN and CDR2 SYDVKM. The CDR3 loop spans 12 amino acids.

This clonotype was seen a handful of times. The chain joins TRBV20-1 to TRBJ2-3; weak D call: TRBD1 (6 bases). Germline V gene data show CDR1 as DFQATT and CDR2 as SNEGSKA (reference sequence). The CDR3 is 15 amino acids. CDR3 coding DNA: TGCAATGTTAGAACCCCGGGACACGGCAAAGATACGCAGTATTTT. It specifies CNVRTPGHGKDTQYF.

V is TRBV4-3 and J is TRBJ1-1, with D possibly TRBD1 on 5 matching bases. This CDR3 spans 17 amino acids. V gave up 0 bases and J gave up 14 bases, with 28 bases separating them. Per germline, CDR1 LGHNA and CDR2 YSLEER. The CDR3 protein is CASSQDVPGSSDTEAFF. The CDR3 nucleotides are TGCGCCAGCAGCCAAGACGTTCCGGGCAGTTCGGACACTGAGGCCTTCTTT.

The chain links TRBV28 to TRBJ2-1; D gene unclear. The CDR3 spans 15 residues. V was pared by 3 bases and J by 7 bases, with 16 bases between. Germline assignment: CDR1 MDHEN and CDR2 SYDVKM. The CDR3 reads CASSFGQVRGNEQFF. The DNA of the CDR3 is TGTGCCAGCAGTTTCGGCCAGGTTCGAGGAAATGAGCAGTTCTTC.

Notes on this clonotype: A junction end diverges from the germline sequence, so it may reflect a read error. The chain couples TRBV20-1 to TRBJ2-1; 7 nucleotides match TRBD1. The CDR3 has 14 residues. CDR1 is DFQATT, CDR2 SNEGSKA, per germline (reference sequence). The CDR3: CSVMPDRVVNEEFF. The CDR3 region has the DNA TGCAGTGTCATGCCCGACAGGGTCGTCAATGAGGAGTTCTTC.

Comment on this clonotype: The CDR3 does not close with the conserved phenylalanine or tryptophan, likely indicating a read error. This rearrangement joins TRBV6-5 to TRBJ2-3; 7 nucleotides match TRBD2. CDR3 length: 15 amino acids. The V segment lost 1 base and the J segment 6 bases; nucleotides outside the gene matches: 7. From germline, CDR1 is MNHEY and CDR2 SVGAGI. CDR3 DNA: TGTGCCAGCAGTTACTACCCCGGGGGGTCGGATACGCAGTATTAT. Translation: CASSYYPGGSDTQYY.

In regard to this clonotype: The germline gene is not matched at one end of the junction; a read error may be the cause. The V and J genes are TRBV20-1 and TRBJ2-3, with D uncertain. The germline V gene has CDR1 DFQATT and CDR2 SNEGSKA (reference sequence). The CDR3 runs 14 residues. The DNA for the CDR3 is TGCAGTGCTAGCCCGGATTCAAGCACAGATACGCATAATTTT. Residues: CSASPDSSTDTHNF.

To note about this clonotype: A much larger clone sits a single nucleotide away, making a read error possible. V and J are TRBV6-1 and TRBJ1-1, with 7 bases aligning to TRBD1. Germline V gene sequence: CDR1 MNHNS, CDR2 SASEGT. CDR3 length equals 18 residues. CDR3 residues: CGSSERSRGLRGNTEAFF. In DNA form, the CDR3 reads TGTGGCAGCAGTGAAAGGTCTAGGGGGCTCAGAGGGAACACTGAAGCTTTCTTT.

The chain links TRBV11-2 to TRBJ2-7; D gene uncertain. The length of the CDR3 is 11 residues. Germline V gives CDR1 SGHAT, CDR2 FQNNGV. The CDR3 DNA reads as TGTGGCATCAGCTTTATGCCCGAGCAGTACTTC. Amino acids: CGISFMPEQYF.

This clonotype has at least ten counts. Since no conserved phenylalanine or tryptophan closes the CDR3, a read error is the likely cause. It is unclear where the CDR3 begins or ends on the DNA, so no DNA is shown, and the CDR3 is as TCRdb lists it. The J gene is TRBJ1-2, the V gene TRBV5-4. The CDR3 comprises 13 residues, both ends counted. In germline, CDR1 is SGHNT, CDR2 YYREEE (reference sequence). CDR3 residues: CAGCYNPGLTISS.

In the case of this clonotype: The junction differs from germline at one of its ends, possibly a read error. This chain uses TRBV6-5 with TRBJ1-1, with 9 bases that match TRBD1. CDR1 is MNHEY, CDR2 SVGAGI, per germline. The CDR3 runs to 16 residues. The CDR3 region is CASSYRGTGRNSEAFF. The CDR3 nucleotides are TGTGCTAGCAGTTACAGGGGGACAGGGCGGAACTCTGAAGCTTTCTTT.

CDR3 sequence (DNA): TGTGCCAGCAGTTCGAGCGGTGAGACCGGGGAGCTGTTTTTT. Its translation: CASSSSGETGELFF. This rearrangement joins TRBV6-4 to TRBJ2-2, with a tentative D call TRBD2 (5 bases). Germline V gene sequence: CDR1 MRHNA, CDR2 SNTAGT. Trimming took off 5 bases at V and 5 bases at J, with 12 bases between the two ends. CDR3 size: 14 residues.

With regard to this clonotype: One base away lies a much larger clone, so this may be a sequencing read error. The gene calls are TRBV6-2 or TRBV6-3 and TRBJ2-3, with 8 bases aligning to TRBD2. Germline V lookup: CDR1 MNHEY, CDR2 SVGEGT. The V and J ends lost 4 bases and 3 bases, in that order; junction bases with no gene match: 6. The CDR3 totals 15 residues. The CDR3 bases are TGTGCCAGCAGTTTTAGCGGGAAAGAGACAGATACGCAGTATTTT. It translates to CASSFSGKETDTQYF.

This rearrangement joins TRBV6-6 to TRBJ2-5; TRBD2 agrees at 8 bases. Losses at the gene ends were 9 bases for V and 4 bases for J; bases not matched to a gene: 7. The CDR3 is 13 residues long. Germline values: CDR1 MNHNY, CDR2 SVGAGI (reference sequence). This chain's CDR3 is CARSPTSGETQYF. For the CDR3, the DNA is TGTGCCAGGAGCCCTACTAGCGGAGAGACCCAGTACTTC.